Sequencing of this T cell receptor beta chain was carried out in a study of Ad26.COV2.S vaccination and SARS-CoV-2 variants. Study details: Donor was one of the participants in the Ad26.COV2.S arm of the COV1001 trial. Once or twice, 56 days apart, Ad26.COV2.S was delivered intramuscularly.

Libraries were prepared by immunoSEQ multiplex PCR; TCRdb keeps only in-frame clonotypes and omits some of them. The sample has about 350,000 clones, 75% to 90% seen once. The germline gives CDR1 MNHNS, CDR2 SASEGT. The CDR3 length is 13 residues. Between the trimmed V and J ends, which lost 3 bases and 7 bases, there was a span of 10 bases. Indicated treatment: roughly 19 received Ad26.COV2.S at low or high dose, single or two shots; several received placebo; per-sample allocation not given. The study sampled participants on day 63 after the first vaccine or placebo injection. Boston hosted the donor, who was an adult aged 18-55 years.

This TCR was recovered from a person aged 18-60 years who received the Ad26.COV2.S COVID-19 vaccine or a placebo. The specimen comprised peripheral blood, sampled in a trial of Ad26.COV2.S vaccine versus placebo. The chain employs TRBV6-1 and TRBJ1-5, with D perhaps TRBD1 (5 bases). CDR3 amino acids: CASSDGGGQPQHF. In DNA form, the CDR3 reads TGTGCCAGCAGTGATGGGGGAGGGCAGCCCCAGCATTTT.